Presented here are 23 T cell receptor beta chains from one specimen sequenced in a study of T cell repertoires in cytomegalovirus infection. Which antigens these TCRs recognize remains unknown. Using its own MiXCR run on the reads, TCRdb lists one record per CDR3 protein. This table holds roughly 110,000 distinct CDR3 sequences, 30% found once. The specimen comprised CD8+ T cells from cultured PBMCs, sampled from culture after CMV antigen stimulation. The receptor source for this set is a human donor in good health (CMV status not recorded). Some clones in this sample may be carry-over from other donors' samples.

This clonotype turned up a few times. This chain uses TRBV7-8 with TRBJ2-7; 8 positions match TRBD1. CDR1 and CDR2 from the germline V gene are SGHVS and FQNEAQ. The CDR3 contains 15 residues. After removal of 2 bases from V and 5 bases from J, the junction contained 8 bases not matched to a gene. CDR3 region: CASSLYRGQADEQYF. The CDR3 nucleotides read TGTGCCAGCAGCTTATACCGGGGACAGGCCGACGAGCAGTACTTC.

The chain carries TRBV19 and TRBJ2-1; no definite D call. Trimming left V 1 base short and J 0 bases short, with 7 bases between. The CDR3 loop spans 15 amino acids. Looked up from germline, CDR1 is LNHDA and CDR2 is SQIVND (reference sequence). CDR3 in amino acids: CASSIGASSYNEQFF. The CDR3 bases are TGTGCCAGTAGTATAGGGGCCAGCTCCTACAATGAGCAGTTCTTC.

The chain couples TRBV5-1 to TRBJ2-7; 9 positions match TRBD1. The CDR3 is made up of 15 amino acids. The V and J ends lost 4 bases and 3 bases, in that order; junction bases with no gene match: 8. Germline V gene lookup returns CDR1 SGHRS and CDR2 YFSETQ. This chain's CDR3 is CASSPRTGEGYEQYF. DNA for the CDR3: TGCGCCAGCAGCCCTCGGACAGGGGAGGGCTACGAGCAGTACTTC.

The rearrangement joins TRBV6-2 or TRBV6-3 to TRBJ2-7, with D perhaps matching TRBD1 (6 bases). The CDR3 is 14 residues long. Germline V gives CDR1 MNHEY, CDR2 SVGEGT. V gave up 2 bases and J gave up 3 bases, with 11 bases separating them. CDR3 in DNA: TGTGCCAGCAGTTACCCAGGGGACGGCTACGAGCAGTACTTC. Translated: CASSYPGDGYEQYF.

This chain connects TRBV18 to TRBJ2-2; D gene uncertain. Trimming pared 6 bases from V and 6 bases from J, leaving 23 bases between. CDR1 KGHSH and CDR2 LQKENI come from the germline V gene. The CDR3 is made up of 17 amino acids. The CDR3 loop reads CASSLLSGRNKPGELFF. For the CDR3, the DNA is TGTGCCAGCTCGTTACTATCCGGACGTAACAAACCCGGGGAGCTGTTTTTT.

This clonotype has a count of ten or more. The CDR3 nucleotides read TGTGCCAGCAGCTTACTTTGGAGGGGTACAGATACGCAGTATTTT. It codes for CASSLLWRGTDTQYF. The rearrangement joins TRBV2 to TRBJ2-3; tentative D call: TRBD2 (6 bases). The CDR3 sequence is 15 residues long. V dropped 6 bases and J dropped 3 bases, with 16 bases sitting between them. Germline CDR1 reads SNHLY; CDR2 reads FYNNEI.

The sample holds many counts of this clonotype. In nucleotides, the CDR3 is TGTGCCAGCGAATTGGCGGGGGCGTACAATGAGCAGTTCTTC. Amino acid sequence: CASELAGAYNEQFF. The rearrangement links TRBV12-3 or TRBV12-4 to TRBJ2-1, with D possibly being TRBD2 (7 bases). The CDR3 covers 14 residues. V lost 8 bases, J lost 4 bases, and 15 bases lay in between.

The chain uses TRBV9 and TRBJ2-1; 7 positions agree with TRBD2. This CDR3 has 15 amino acids. V was clipped by 0 bases and J by 6 bases; unmatched bases: 6. In germline, CDR1 is SGDLS, CDR2 YYNGEE. CDR3 nucleotides: TGTGCCAGCAGCGTAGGAGGACTAGTCGGCAATGAGCAGTTCTTC. Translating gives CASSVGGLVGNEQFF.

The J gene is TRBJ2-7, the V gene TRBV28; maybe TRBD1 (6 bases). V was clipped by 3 bases and J by 1 base, with 19 bases between them. This CDR3 has 17 residues. CDR1 is MDHEN, CDR2 SYDVKM, per germline. The CDR3 here is CASSFSDRDTRSYEQYF. The CDR3 region has the DNA TGTGCCAGCAGTTTCTCGGACCGGGACACGCGATCCTACGAGCAGTACTTC.

This clonotype was detected many times. CDR3 in amino acids: CASSERDGRLSSGANVLTF. The CDR3 DNA sequence: TGTGCCAGCAGCGAAAGGGACGGACGTCTTAGCTCTGGGGCCAACGTCCTGACTTTC. This sequence joins TRBV7-2 and TRBJ2-6; the D call may be TRBD1 or TRBD2 (5 bases each). CDR3 length equals 19 residues. The V end was cut by 5 bases, the J end by 0 bases, with 20 bases between. Looked up from germline, CDR1 is SGHTA and CDR2 is FQGNSA.

This clonotype was detected a few times. The V call is TRBV12-3 or TRBV12-4, the J call TRBJ1-3; no clear D. CDR3 length: 15 residues. Trimming pared 5 bases from V and 2 bases from J, leaving 13 bases between. CDR3 in DNA: TGTGCCAGCAGTGGCTGGCCGGAGGCTGGAAACACCATATATTTT. Protein product: CASSGWPEAGNTIYF.

The genes are TRBV6-5 and TRBJ2-3, with D tentatively TRBD2 (5 bases). The CDR3 runs 15 residues. Trimming took 0 bases from V and 5 from J, leaving 12 bases between them. The germline V gene encodes CDR1 MNHEY and CDR2 SVGAGI. This chain's CDR3 is CASSYSPPGGDTQYF. The CDR3 DNA follows: TGTGCCAGCAGTTACTCCCCCCCAGGAGGAGATACGCAGTATTTT.

This clonotype was seen repeatedly, ten times or more. The rearrangement uses TRBV20-1 and TRBJ1-5, with a tentative D call TRBD1 (6 bases). Germline CDR1 and CDR2: DFQATT and SNEGSKA (reference sequence). The CDR3 length is 15 residues. V lost 0 bases and J lost 5, with 14 bases in between. The CDR3, as DNA: TGCAGTGCTAGAGAAGTTAAACAGGGCTATCAGCCCCAGCATTTT. This gives the protein CSAREVKQGYQPQHF.

The chain uses TRBV19 and TRBJ2-2; D perhaps matches TRBD1 (5 bases). Germline-derived CDR1 and CDR2 are LNHDA and SQIVND (reference sequence). The CDR3 is 13 residues long. The V gene lost 3 bases and the J gene lost 5 bases, with 7 bases spanning the gap. The CDR3 DNA sequence: TGTGCCAGTAGTATGCCAGGGACCGGGGAGCTGTTTTTT. This translates into CASSMPGTGELFF.

This clonotype appeared a single time. Written as DNA, the CDR3 is TGTGCCAGCAGTCTAGGGGATCCCGCTGAAGCTTTCTTT. Residues: CASSLGDPAEAFF. The V gene is TRBV12-3 or TRBV12-4, the J gene TRBJ1-1; a possible D gene is TRBD1 (5 bases). This CDR3 has 13 residues. V was clipped by 5 bases and J by 6 bases, with 13 bases between them.

The J gene is TRBJ2-7, the V gene TRBV7-6; TRBD1 agrees at 9 bases. V dropped 5 bases and J dropped 6; count of bases not matched to a gene: 11. The V gene's germline CDR1 is SGHVS and CDR2 FNYEAQ. This CDR3 region has 15 residues. The CDR3 sequence is CASSSTGTGQGEQYF. DNA of the CDR3: TGTGCCAGCAGCAGTACCGGGACAGGGCAGGGCGAGCAGTACTTC.

The chain couples TRBV7-6 to TRBJ2-1; D might be TRBD2 (6 bases). V was cut by 1 base and J by 9 bases, with 13 bases left in between. The CDR3 covers 14 residues. Germline loops: CDR1 SGHVS, CDR2 FNYEAQ. CDR3 residues: CASSLGLVGGEQFF. For the CDR3, the DNA is TGTGCCAGCAGCTTAGGACTAGTAGGCGGTGAGCAGTTCTTC.

This clonotype was detected a few times. The chain links TRBV6-6 to TRBJ1-4; a weak D match, TRBD1 (6 bases). The CDR3 has 16 amino acids. Trimming stripped 6 bases from V and 8 bases from J, with 22 bases between. CDR1 and CDR2 (germline): MNHNY, SVGAGI (reference sequence). CDR3 protein: CASRVMGVGDNEKLFF. CDR3 bases: TGTGCCAGCAGAGTTATGGGGGTAGGGGACAACGAAAAACTGTTTTTT.

This clonotype appeared a few times. The V and J genes are TRBV28 and TRBJ2-2; 7 nucleotides line up with TRBD2. Germline lookup yields CDR1 MDHEN and CDR2 SYDVKM. The CDR3 is 15 residues long. Trimming took 6 bases from V and 0 from J; bases not matched to a gene: 4. The CDR3 here is CASRPRGSNTGELFF. DNA of the CDR3: TGTGCCAGCAGGCCGCGGGGGTCGAACACCGGGGAGCTGTTTTTT.

The chain links TRBV19 to TRBJ2-3; 10 bases align to TRBD2. CDR1 is LNHDA and CDR2 is SQIVND in the germline V gene (reference sequence). The CDR3 is 18 residues long. The V gene end was trimmed by 4 bases and the J gene end by 6 bases; junction bases not matched to a gene: 16. The CDR3 nucleotides read TGTGCCAGTAGTAAAGGCCCCCGAACTAGCGGGGCTTCGGATACGCAGTATTTT. Protein: CASSKGPRTSGASDTQYF.

There are many counts of this clonotype. This rearrangement joins TRBV7-8 to TRBJ2-3, with TRBD1 as a possible D gene (6 bases). The germline CDR1 and CDR2 sequences are SGHVS and FQNEAQ. V was cut by 6 bases and J by 2 bases, with 15 bases left in between. The CDR3 contains 15 residues. The CDR3 bases are TGTGCCAGCAGTCGGAAACAGGGATCCACAGATACGCAGTATTTT. Protein product: CASSRKQGSTDTQYF.

This clonotype was recorded a few times. The chain has TRBV5-4 and TRBJ1-2; D is ambiguous. The CDR3 loop spans 13 amino acids. V shed 4 bases and J shed 7 bases, with 14 bases lying between them. Germline loops: CDR1 SGHNT, CDR2 YYREEE (reference sequence). The CDR3 reads CASSRGTEAGYTF. The CDR3 nucleotides read TGTGCCAGCAGCCGAGGTACGGAGGCTGGCTACACCTTC.

The chain links TRBV4-1 to TRBJ2-7; 7 nucleotides align to TRBD1. Germline loops: CDR1 MGHRA, CDR2 YSYEKL. The CDR3 loop spans 13 amino acids. V was clipped by 4 bases and J by 5 bases; unmatched bases: 5. CDR3 in DNA: TGCGCCAGCAGCCGAGACAGGGACCACGAGCAGTACTTC. This sequence encodes CASSRDRDHEQYF.